This TCR beta chain was sequenced in a study of blood T cell repertoires in COVID-19. About the study: Collection of acute and convalescent COVID-19 samples took place in the United States, Italy and Spain.

The CDR3 extends over 14 amino acids. Germline loops: CDR1 SGHVS, CDR2 FQNEAQ. The trim removed 4 bases at V and 4 bases at J, leaving 6 bases unmatched. Original methodology: Amplification of reference gene primers was used by the study to estimate nucleated cell counts. Clones were read by immunoSEQ multiplex PCR, and TCRdb kept only the in-frame ones, dropping some. V, J and clone size are taken as reported in that table, and D and trimming were inferred from the DNA itself. The sample contains 20,000 to 25,000 clones, over 60% of which appear only once. This receptor was obtained from a man in his 60s with active COVID-19. The sequenced sample was peripheral blood. The chain is built from TRBV7-8 and TRBJ1-2, with 7 bases identical to TRBD1. CDR3: CASSSETGSYGYTF. The CDR3 DNA sequence: TGTGCCAGCAGCTCAGAGACAGGGAGCTATGGCTACACCTTC. The full variable domain, with the rest looked up from reference TRBV7-8 and TRBJ1-2, is GAGVSQSPRYKVAKRGQDVALRCDPISGHVSLFWYQQALGQGPEFLTYFQNEAQLDKSGLPSDRFFAERPEGSVSTLKIQRTQQEDSAVYLCASSSETGSYGYTFGSGTRLTVV.